This T cell receptor beta chain was retrieved from a study of blood T cell repertoires in COVID-19. About the research overall: The origin of the acute and convalescent COVID-19 samples was the United States, Italy and Spain. The analysed material was cDNA or gDNA that came from T cells, B-cell-depleted T cells, or PBMCs.

The germline V and J ends were trimmed by 6 bases and 5 bases, with 13 bases remaining between them. The germline V gene has CDR1 MNHEY and CDR2 SVGAGI. This CDR3 has 14 residues. In the original analysis: Reference gene primers were amplified, and this amplification served to estimate nucleated cell counts. Assay: immunoSEQ multiplex PCR; the TCRdb copy retains only in-frame clones and omits some. The D gene and trimming were derived from the DNA, and the V and J assignments and clone size from that table. The sample carries about 62,000 clones, roughly 85% recorded once. This clonotype was sampled from a woman of 80 years or more with acute or convalescent COVID-19. The gene calls are TRBV6-5 and TRBJ1-4; no firm D call. Material for sequencing was peripheral blood. The CDR3 DNA reads TGTGCCAGCAGCCACCGGGAGCCAAATGAAAAACTGTTTTTT. Translation: CASSHREPNEKLFF.